Following are 11 T cell receptor beta chains from one sample sequenced in a study of blood T cell repertoires in COVID-19. The method was immunoSEQ multiplex PCR; TCRdb's version includes in-frame clones alone and lacks a portion of them. The repertoire has roughly 280,000 clones, around 90% of them found once; the top ten carry 2% to 2.5%. Sequencing used peripheral blood. The receptor set was obtained from a man aged 50-59 years with acute or convalescent COVID-19.

This clone appeared once. The chain joins TRBV6-5 to TRBJ2-7, with TRBD2 matching over 7 bases. The CDR3 has 12 amino acids. Germline-derived CDR1 and CDR2 are MNHEY and SVGAGI. V lost 10 bases and J lost 7; bases outside the gene matches: 10. CDR3 region: CATNRAGGEQYF. CDR3 in DNA: TGTGCCACTAATAGGGCCGGGGGGGAGCAGTACTTC.

The CDR3 is CASSLGPSRGRGGTDTQYF. The CDR3 DNA reads as TGTGCCAGCAGCTTAGGGCCGTCCCGCGGGCGGGGGGGAACCGATACGCAGTATTTT. The chain combines TRBV7-9 with TRBJ2-3; 9 positions agree with TRBD2. CDR3 length equals 19 residues. Germline CDR1 and CDR2: SEHNR and FQNEAQ (reference sequence). Unmatched junction bases numbered 17, after V lost 1 base and J lost 6 bases.

The V call is TRBV23-1, the J call TRBJ1-3; no definite D call. TRBV23-1 is given ORF status, its function remaining uncertain. V lost 6 bases to trimming and J lost 4 bases, with 25 bases between them. This CDR3 spans 18 amino acids. The DNA for the CDR3 is TGCGCCAGCAGACAGCGGCGGAGGCCTCCCTCGGAAGGAAACACCATATATTTT. Amino acid sequence: CASRQRRRPPSEGNTIYF.

A single count supports this clone. V gene TRBV7-9 combines with J gene TRBJ2-2; 10 nucleotides agree with TRBD2. This CDR3 region has 15 residues. V shed 3 bases, J shed 7 bases, and the junction held 5 bases outside the gene matches. Germline CDR1 and CDR2: SEHNR and FQNEAQ (reference sequence). CDR3: CASSFPSGGGGELFF. The CDR3 nucleotides read TGTGCCAGCAGCTTTCCTAGCGGGGGAGGCGGGGAGCTGTTTTTT.

The chain links TRBV9 to TRBJ2-7; possible D gene TRBD1, 5 bases. Germline V CDR1 and CDR2: SGDLS, YYNGEE. The CDR3 extends over 14 amino acids. V lost 1 base, J lost 0 bases, and 8 bases lay in between. The CDR3 coding sequence is TGTGCCAGCAGCGTAATAGACAGCTCCTACGAGCAGTACTTC. As protein: CASSVIDSSYEQYF.

This clone was detected many times. V usage is TRBV10-1 and J usage is TRBJ1-1; D uncertain. Trimming took off 5 bases at V and 1 base at J, with 8 bases between the two ends. The CDR3 is 13 residues long. Germline values: CDR1 WNHNN, CDR2 SYGVQD (reference sequence). CDR3 bases: TGCGCCAGCAGTCCCCCGGGGAACACTGAAGCTTTCTTT. Its translation: CASSPPGNTEAFF.

The chain employs TRBV2 and TRBJ2-2; tentative D call: TRBD1 (7 bases). The germline gives CDR1 SNHLY, CDR2 FYNNEI. There are 16 residues in the CDR3. V was trimmed by 6 bases and J by 4 bases, leaving 18 bases between them. The CDR3 DNA follows: TGTGCCAGCAGGGACTATACAGGGGCAGGCACCGGGGAGCTGTTTTTT. This encodes CASRDYTGAGTGELFF.

The chain joins TRBV5-1 to TRBJ2-7, with 7 positions matching TRBD2. After removal of 4 bases from V and 5 bases from J, the junction contained 12 bases not matched to a gene. CDR1 and CDR2 (germline): SGHRS, YFSETQ. The CDR3 runs 15 residues. The CDR3 is CASSPSIGGINEQYF. For the CDR3, the DNA is TGCGCCAGCAGCCCCTCGATCGGGGGGATCAACGAGCAGTACTTC.

V and J are TRBV29-1 and TRBJ1-2, with 10 bases fitting TRBD1. Germline V gene data show CDR1 as SQVTM and CDR2 as ANQGSEA. Losses at the gene ends were 4 bases for V and 8 bases for J; bases not matched to a gene: 7. The CDR3 extends over 13 amino acids. CDR3 loop: CSVVVGTGVGYTF. The CDR3 nucleotides read TGCAGCGTTGTGGTGGGGACAGGGGTAGGCTACACCTTC. Combining the CDR3 with reference TRBV29-1 and TRBJ1-2 gives the whole variable domain SAVISQKPSRDICQRGTSLTIQCQVDSQVTMMFWYRQQPGQSLTLIATANQGSEATYESGFVIDKFPISRPNLTFSTLTVSNMSPEDSSIYLCSVVVGTGVGYTFGSGTRLTVV.

The genes are TRBV5-4 and TRBJ2-1, with 12 nucleotides matching TRBD2. Germline V gene sequence: CDR1 SGHNT, CDR2 YYREEE (reference sequence). CDR3 length: 18 amino acids. After removal of 0 bases from V and 4 bases from J, the junction contained 8 bases not matched to a gene. CDR3 amino acids: CASSLDGASGGGYNEQFF. In nucleotides, the CDR3 is TGTGCCAGCAGCTTGGATGGGGCTAGCGGGGGGGGATACAATGAGCAGTTCTTC.

The chain is built from TRBV11-3 and TRBJ2-5; TRBD2 might be the D (5 bases). Germline V gives CDR1 SGHNT, CDR2 YENEEA. V lost 6 bases to trimming and J lost 5 bases, with 7 bases between them. The CDR3 loop spans 11 amino acids. CDR3: CASSSGETQYF. The CDR3 DNA sequence: TGTGCCAGCAGTTCGGGGGAGACCCAGTACTTC. Full variable domain (missing parts from reference TRBV11-3 and TRBJ2-5): EAGVVQSPRYKIIEKKQPVAFWCNPISGHNTLYWYLQNLGQGPELLIRYENEEAVDDSQLPKDRFSAERLKGVDSTLKIQPAELGDSAVYLCASSSGETQYFGPGTRLLVL.